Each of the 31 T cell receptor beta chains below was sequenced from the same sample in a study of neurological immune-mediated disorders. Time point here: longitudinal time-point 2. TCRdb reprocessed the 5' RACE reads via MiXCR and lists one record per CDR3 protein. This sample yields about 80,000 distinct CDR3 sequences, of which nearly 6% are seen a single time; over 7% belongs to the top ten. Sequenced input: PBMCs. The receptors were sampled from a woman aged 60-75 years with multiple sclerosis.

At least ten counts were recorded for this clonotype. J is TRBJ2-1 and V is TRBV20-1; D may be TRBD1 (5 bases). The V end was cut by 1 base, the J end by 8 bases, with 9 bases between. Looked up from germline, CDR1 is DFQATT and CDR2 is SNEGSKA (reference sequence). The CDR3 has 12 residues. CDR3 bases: TGCAGTGCTAGAGGCAGGGCCTATGAGCAGTTCTTC. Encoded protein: CSARGRAYEQFF.

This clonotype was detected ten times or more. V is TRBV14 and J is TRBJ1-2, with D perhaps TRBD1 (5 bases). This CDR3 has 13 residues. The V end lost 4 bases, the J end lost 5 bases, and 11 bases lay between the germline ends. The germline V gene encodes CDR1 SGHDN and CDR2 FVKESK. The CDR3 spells CASSPTALYGYTF. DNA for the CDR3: TGTGCCAGCAGCCCGACAGCCCTATATGGCTACACCTTC.

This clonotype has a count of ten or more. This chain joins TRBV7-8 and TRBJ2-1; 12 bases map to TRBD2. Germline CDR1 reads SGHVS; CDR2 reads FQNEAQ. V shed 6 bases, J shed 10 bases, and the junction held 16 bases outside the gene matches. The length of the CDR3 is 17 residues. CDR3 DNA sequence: TGTGCCAGCAGTCACGGCGGCGAACTAGCGGGGGGCTCAGAGCAGTTCTTC. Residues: CASSHGGELAGGSEQFF.

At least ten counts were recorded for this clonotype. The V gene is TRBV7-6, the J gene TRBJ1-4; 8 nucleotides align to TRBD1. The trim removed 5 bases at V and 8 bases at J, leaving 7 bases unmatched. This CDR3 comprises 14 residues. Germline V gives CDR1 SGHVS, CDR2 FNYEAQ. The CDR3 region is CASSRTGHNEKLFF. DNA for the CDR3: TGTGCCAGCAGCCGGACAGGGCATAACGAAAAACTGTTTTTT. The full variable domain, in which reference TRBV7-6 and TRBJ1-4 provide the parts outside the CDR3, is GAGVSQSPRYKVTKRGQDVALRCDPISGHVSLYWYRQALGQGPEFLTYFNYEAQQDKSGLPNDRFSAERPEGSISTLTIQRTEQRDSAMYRCASSRTGHNEKLFFGSGTQLSVL.

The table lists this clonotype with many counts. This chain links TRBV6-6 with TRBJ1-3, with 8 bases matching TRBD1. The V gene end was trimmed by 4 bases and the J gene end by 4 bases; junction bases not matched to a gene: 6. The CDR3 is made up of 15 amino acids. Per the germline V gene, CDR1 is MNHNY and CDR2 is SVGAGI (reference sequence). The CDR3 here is CASSSSGGAGNTIYF. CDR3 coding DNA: TGTGCCAGCAGTTCCTCAGGGGGCGCAGGAAACACCATATATTTT.

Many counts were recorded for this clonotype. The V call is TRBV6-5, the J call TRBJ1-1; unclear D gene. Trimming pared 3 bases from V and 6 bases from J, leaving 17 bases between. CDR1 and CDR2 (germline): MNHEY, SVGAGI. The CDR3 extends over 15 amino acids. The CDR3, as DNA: TGTGCCAGCAGTTATAGGTCGTCGGCAGGAGCTGAAGCTTTCTTT. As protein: CASSYRSSAGAEAFF.

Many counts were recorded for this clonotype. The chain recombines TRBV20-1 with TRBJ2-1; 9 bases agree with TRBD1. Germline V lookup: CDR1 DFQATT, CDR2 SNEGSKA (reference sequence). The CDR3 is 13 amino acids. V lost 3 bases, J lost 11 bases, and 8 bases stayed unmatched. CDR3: CSARGGTGIKQFF. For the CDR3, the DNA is TGCAGTGCTAGGGGCGGGACAGGGATTAAGCAGTTCTTC.

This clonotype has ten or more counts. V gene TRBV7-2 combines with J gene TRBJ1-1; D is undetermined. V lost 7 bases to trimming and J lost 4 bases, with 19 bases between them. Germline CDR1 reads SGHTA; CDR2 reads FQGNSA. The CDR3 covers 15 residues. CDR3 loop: CASTQGRHTGTEAFF. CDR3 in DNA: TGTGCCAGCACCCAAGGGCGCCACACCGGCACTGAAGCTTTCTTT.

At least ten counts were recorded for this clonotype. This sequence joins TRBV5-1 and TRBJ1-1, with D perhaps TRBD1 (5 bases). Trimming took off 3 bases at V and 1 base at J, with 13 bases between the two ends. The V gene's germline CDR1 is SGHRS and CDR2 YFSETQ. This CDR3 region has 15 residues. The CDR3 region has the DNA TGCGCCAGCAGCTCCAACCCTACAGGGAACACTGAAGCTTTCTTT. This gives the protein CASSSNPTGNTEAFF. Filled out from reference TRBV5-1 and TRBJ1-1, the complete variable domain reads KAGVTQTPRYLIKTRGQQVTLSCSPISGHRSVSWYQQTPGQGLQFLFEYFSETQRNKGNFPGRFSGRQFSNSRSEMNVSTLELGDSALYLCASSSNPTGNTEAFFGQGTRLTVV.

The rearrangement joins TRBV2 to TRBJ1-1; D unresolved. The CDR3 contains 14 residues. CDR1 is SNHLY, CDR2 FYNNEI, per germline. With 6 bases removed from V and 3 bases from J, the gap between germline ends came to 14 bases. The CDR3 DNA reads TGTGCCAGCAGGGGCCTCTTGGTGGACACTGAAGCTTTCTTT. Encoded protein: CASRGLLVDTEAFF.

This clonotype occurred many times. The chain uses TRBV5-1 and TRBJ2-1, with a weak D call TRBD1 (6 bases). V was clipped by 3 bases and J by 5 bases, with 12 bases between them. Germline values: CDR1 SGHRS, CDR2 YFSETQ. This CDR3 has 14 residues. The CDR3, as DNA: TGCGCCAGCAGCTCAGGGACATCTAACAATGAGCAGTTCTTC. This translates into CASSSGTSNNEQFF.

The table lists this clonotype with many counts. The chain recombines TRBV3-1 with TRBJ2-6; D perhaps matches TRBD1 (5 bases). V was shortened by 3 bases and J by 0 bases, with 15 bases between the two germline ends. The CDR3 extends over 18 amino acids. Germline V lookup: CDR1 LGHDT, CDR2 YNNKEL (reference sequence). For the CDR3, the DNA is TGTGCCAGCAGCCATAGTGACAGTGCTCACTCTGGGGCCAACGTCCTGACTTTC. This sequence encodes CASSHSDSAHSGANVLTF.

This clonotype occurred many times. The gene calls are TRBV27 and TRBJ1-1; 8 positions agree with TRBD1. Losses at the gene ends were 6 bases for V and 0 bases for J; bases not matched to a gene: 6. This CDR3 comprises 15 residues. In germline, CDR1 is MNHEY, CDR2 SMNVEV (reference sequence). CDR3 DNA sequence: TGTGCCAGCAGCCGGACAGGGAGCGTGAACACTGAAGCTTTCTTT. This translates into CASSRTGSVNTEAFF.

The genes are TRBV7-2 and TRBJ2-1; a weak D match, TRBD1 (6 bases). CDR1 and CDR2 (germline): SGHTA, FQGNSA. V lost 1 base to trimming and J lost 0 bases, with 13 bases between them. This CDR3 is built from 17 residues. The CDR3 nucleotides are TGTGCCAGCAGCTTAGACAGGGCGAGGAGCTCCTACAATGAGCAGTTCTTC. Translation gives CASSLDRARSSYNEQFF.

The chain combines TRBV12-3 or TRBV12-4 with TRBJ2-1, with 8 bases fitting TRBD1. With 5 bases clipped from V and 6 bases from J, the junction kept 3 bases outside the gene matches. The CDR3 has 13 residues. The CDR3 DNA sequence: TGTGCCAGCAGTCCGGGACAGGTCAATGAGCAGTTCTTC. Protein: CASSPGQVNEQFF.

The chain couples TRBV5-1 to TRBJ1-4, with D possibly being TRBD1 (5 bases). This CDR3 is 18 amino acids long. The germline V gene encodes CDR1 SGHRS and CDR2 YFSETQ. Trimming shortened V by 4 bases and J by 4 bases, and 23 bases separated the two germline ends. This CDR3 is CASSPGTGEGHLNEKLFF. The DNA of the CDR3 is TGCGCCAGCAGCCCGGGAACTGGGGAAGGACACCTTAATGAAAAACTGTTTTTT. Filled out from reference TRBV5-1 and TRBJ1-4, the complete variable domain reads KAGVTQTPRYLIKTRGQQVTLSCSPISGHRSVSWYQQTPGQGLQFLFEYFSETQRNKGNFPGRFSGRQFSNSRSEMNVSTLELGDSALYLCASSPGTGEGHLNEKLFFGSGTQLSVL.

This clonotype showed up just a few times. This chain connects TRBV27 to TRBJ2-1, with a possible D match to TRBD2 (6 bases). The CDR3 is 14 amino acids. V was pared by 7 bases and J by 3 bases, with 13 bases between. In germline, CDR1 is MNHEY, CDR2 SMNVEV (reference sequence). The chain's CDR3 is CASTTGGNYNEQFF. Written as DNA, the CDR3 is TGTGCCAGCACGACCGGGGGAAACTACAATGAGCAGTTCTTC.

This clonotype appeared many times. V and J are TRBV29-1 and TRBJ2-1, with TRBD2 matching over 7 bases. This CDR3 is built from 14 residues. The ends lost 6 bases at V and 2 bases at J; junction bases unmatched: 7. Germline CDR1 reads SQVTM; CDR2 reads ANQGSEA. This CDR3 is CSVRLAPPYNEQFF. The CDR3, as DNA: TGCAGCGTGCGACTAGCCCCCCCCTACAATGAGCAGTTCTTC.

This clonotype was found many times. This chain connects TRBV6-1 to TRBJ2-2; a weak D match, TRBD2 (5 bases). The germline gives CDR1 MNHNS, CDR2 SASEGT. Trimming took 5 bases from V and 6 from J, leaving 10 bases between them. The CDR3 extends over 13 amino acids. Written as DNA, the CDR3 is TGTGCCAGCAGTACGAGGGTTGCCGGGGAGCTGTTTTTT. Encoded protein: CASSTRVAGELFF.

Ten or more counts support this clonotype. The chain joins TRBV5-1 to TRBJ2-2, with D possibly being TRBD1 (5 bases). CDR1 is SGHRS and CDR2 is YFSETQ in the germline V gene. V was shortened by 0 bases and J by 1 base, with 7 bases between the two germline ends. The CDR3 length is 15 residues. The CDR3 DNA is TGCGCCAGCAGCTTGGGGGGCAAGAACACCGGGGAGCTGTTTTTT. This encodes CASSLGGKNTGELFF.

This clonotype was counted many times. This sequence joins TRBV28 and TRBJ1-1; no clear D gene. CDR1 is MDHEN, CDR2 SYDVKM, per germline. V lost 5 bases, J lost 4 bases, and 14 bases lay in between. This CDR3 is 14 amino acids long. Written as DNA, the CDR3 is TGTGCCAGCAGTGCCTCCGGGGAGGGCACTGAAGCTTTCTTT. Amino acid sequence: CASSASGEGTEAFF.

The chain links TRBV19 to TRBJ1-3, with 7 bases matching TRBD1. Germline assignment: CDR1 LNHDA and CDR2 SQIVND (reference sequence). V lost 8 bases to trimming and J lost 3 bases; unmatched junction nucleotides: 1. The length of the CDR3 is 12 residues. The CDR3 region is CASGTDGNTIYF. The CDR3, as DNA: TGTGCCAGTGGGACAGATGGAAACACCATATATTTT. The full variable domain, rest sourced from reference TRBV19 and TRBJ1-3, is DGGITQSPKYLFRKEGQNVTLSCEQNLNHDAMYWYRQDPGQGLRLIYYSQIVNDFQKGDIAEGYSVSREKKESFPLTVTSAQKNPTAFYLCASGTDGNTIYFGEGSWLTVV.

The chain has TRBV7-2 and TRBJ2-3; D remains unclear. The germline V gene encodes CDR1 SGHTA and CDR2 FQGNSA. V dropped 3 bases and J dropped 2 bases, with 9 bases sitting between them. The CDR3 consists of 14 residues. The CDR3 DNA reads TGTGCCAGCAGCTTTCCCCCCTACACAGATACGCAGTATTTT. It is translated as CASSFPPYTDTQYF.

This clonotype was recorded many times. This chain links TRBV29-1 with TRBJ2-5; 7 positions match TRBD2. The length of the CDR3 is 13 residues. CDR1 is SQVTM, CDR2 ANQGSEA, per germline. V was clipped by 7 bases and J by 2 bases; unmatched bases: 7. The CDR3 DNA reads TGCAGCGCCAAGGACGGGGGGCAAGAGACCCAGTACTTC. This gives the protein CSAKDGGQETQYF.

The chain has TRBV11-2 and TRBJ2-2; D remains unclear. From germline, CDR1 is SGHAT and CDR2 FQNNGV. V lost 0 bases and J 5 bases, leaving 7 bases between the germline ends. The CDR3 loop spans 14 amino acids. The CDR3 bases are TGTGCCAGCAGCTTAGACCTCTGGACCGGGGAGCTGTTTTTT. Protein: CASSLDLWTGELFF. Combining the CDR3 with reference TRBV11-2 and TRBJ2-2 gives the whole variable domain EAGVAQSPRYKIIEKRQSVAFWCNPISGHATLYWYQQILGQGPKLLIQFQNNGVVDDSQLPKDRFSAERLKGVDSTLKIQPAKLEDSAVYLCASSLDLWTGELFFGEGSRLTVL.

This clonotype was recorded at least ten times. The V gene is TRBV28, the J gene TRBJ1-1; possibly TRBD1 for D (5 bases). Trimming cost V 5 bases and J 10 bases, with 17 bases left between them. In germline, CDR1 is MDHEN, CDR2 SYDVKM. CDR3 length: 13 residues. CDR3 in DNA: TGTGCCAGCAGTACGAGATCAGGGTTGGGAGCTTTCTTT. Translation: CASSTRSGLGAFF.

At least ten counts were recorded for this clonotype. DNA of the CDR3: TGCAGTGCCCCTAAAGGGGGGAACACCGGGGAGCTGTTTTTT. This gives the protein CSAPKGGNTGELFF. J is TRBJ2-2 and V is TRBV20-1, with D possibly matching TRBD1 (6 bases). CDR1 is DFQATT, CDR2 SNEGSKA, per germline (reference sequence). V gave up 6 bases and J gave up 1 base, with 12 bases separating them. This CDR3 contains 14 residues.

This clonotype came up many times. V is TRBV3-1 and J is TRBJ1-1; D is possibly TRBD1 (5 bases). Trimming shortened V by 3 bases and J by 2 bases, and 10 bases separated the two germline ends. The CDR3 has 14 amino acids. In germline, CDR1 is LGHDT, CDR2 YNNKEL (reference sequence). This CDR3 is CASSHRRDNTEAFF. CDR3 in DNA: TGTGCCAGCAGCCATCGACGGGACAACACTGAAGCTTTCTTT.

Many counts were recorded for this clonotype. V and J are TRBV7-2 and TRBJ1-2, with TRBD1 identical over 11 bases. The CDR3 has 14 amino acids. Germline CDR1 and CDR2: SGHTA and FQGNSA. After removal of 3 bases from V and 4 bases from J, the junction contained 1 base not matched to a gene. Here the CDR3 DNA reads TGTGCCAGCAGCTTGGGGACAGGGGGCTATGGCTACACCTTC. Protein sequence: CASSLGTGGYGYTF.

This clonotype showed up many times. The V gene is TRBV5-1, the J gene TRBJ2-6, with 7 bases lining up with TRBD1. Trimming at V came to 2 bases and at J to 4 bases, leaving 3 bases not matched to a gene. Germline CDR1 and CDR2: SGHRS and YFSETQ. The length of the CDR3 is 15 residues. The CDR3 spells CASSLTGEGANVLTF. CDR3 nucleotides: TGCGCCAGCAGCTTAACAGGGGAAGGGGCCAACGTCCTGACTTTC.

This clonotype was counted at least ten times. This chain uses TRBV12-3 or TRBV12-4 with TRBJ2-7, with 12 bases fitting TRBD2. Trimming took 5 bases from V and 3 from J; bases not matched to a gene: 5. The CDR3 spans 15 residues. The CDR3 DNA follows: TGTGCCAGCAGTCAACTAGCGGGGGGCTACTACGAGCAGTACTTC. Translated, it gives CASSQLAGGYYEQYF.